This TCR beta chain was captured by sequencing in a study of blood T cell repertoires in COVID-19. The wider study: PBMCs, B-cell-depleted T cells, or T cells were the source of the cDNA or gDNA that made up the material.

As originally analysed: It was from reference gene primer amplification that nucleated cell counts were estimated. Measured with immunoSEQ multiplex PCR; TCRdb has only the in-frame clones, and not every one. The V and J calls and clone size come from that table; D and trimming were worked out from the DNA. Of under 200,000 clones listed, less than 85% are singletons. The study recruited people aged roughly 18 to 100 years across under 25 US areas. Cohort assignment relied on participant-reported clinical history. The CDR3 loop spans 15 amino acids. The germline V gene has CDR1 SGHTA and CDR2 FQGTGA. The V gene end was trimmed by 2 bases and the J gene end by 6 bases; junction bases not matched to a gene: 6.

The V and J genes are TRBV7-3 and TRBJ2-2, with 7 bases identical to TRBD1. What was sequenced was PBMCs or T cells enriched from blood (not recorded which). The receptor was isolated from a man aged 50-60 years who had recovered from COVID-19. The CDR3 spells CASSLRQGRAGELFF. The DNA of the CDR3 is TGTGCCAGCAGCTTACGACAGGGTCGTGCCGGGGAGCTGTTTTTT.